Here is one T cell receptor (beta chain) with its context. Antigen: not known. This sample was included in a study of monozygotic twins with inflammatory bowel disease. UMIs containing a 6-nucleotide sample barcode were added via template switching. TCRalpha and TCRbeta cDNA went through two nested PCRs of approximately 17 and 9 cycles. TCRdb re-called the 5' RACE reads and catalogs CDR3 proteins one per entry, DNA excluded. The sample's table shows about 210,000 distinct CDR3 sequences. In germline, CDR1 is KGHSH, CDR2 LQKENI. The CDR3 extends over 14 amino acids. Study-wide results and caveats: Limited statistical power may explain no repertoire similarity difference between concordant and discordant twins. Lower TCRbeta diversity (inverse Simpson) was seen in IBD patients than in healthy co-twins.

Sequencing was carried out using blood. The chain combines TRBV18 with TRBJ2-1; checking the TCRdb D call of TRBD2 is not possible without DNA. The clonotype was recovered from a human donor with ulcerative colitis or Crohn's disease, or a healthy co-twin of an affected twin (not recorded which). CDR3 in amino acids: CASSQLEGYNEQFF. The full variable domain, its missing parts supplied by reference TRBV18 and TRBJ2-1, is NAGVMQNPRHLVRRRGQEARLRCSPMKGHSHVYWYRQLPEEGLKFMVYLQKENIIDESGMPKERFSAEFPKEGPSILRIQQVVRGDSAAYFCASSQLEGYNEQFFGPGTRLTVL.